The clone carrying this T cell receptor (beta chain) was found a few times. Its specificity is not known. These data originate in a study of T-cell memory formation after mild COVID-19. CDR1 is KGHDR, CDR2 SFDVKD, per germline. V dropped 2 bases and J dropped 6 bases, with 18 bases sitting between them. This CDR3 has 16 amino acids. TCRdb re-called the 5' RACE reads with MiXCR, one entry per CDR3 protein. The sample contains roughly 480,000 distinct CDR3 sequences, roughly 23% of which appear only once. Study outcomes and limitations: Shrinking CD4+ clones resided mostly in CM and EM, and CD8+ ones in EMRA. Researchers could not confirm that second-wave clones peaking on day 37 targeted SARS-CoV-2. That cross-reactive memory joined was suggested by some responding clones appearing in pre-infection memory.

The chain links TRBV24-1 to TRBJ1-2; D perhaps matches TRBD1 (5 bases). The sequence was obtained from an adult woman who had mild COVID-19 (a few samples of this study predate the infection). Cell type and time point are not known. Sequencing input: PBMCs or a T cell subset sorted from them (not recorded which). This CDR3 reads CATSDSTGLRVNGYTF. DNA for the CDR3: TGTGCCACCAGTGATTCGACGGGCCTCAGGGTTAATGGCTACACCTTC.